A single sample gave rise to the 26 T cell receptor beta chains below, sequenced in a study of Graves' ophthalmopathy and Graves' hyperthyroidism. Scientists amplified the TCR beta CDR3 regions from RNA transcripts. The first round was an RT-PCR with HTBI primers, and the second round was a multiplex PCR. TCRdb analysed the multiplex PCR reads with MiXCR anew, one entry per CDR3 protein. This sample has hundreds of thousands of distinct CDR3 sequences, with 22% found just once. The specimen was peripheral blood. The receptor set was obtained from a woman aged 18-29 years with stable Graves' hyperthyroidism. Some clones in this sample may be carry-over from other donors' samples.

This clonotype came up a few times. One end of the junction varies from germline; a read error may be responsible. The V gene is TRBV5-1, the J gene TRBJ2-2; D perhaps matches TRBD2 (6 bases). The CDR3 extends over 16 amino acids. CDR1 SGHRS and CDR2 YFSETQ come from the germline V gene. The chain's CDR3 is CASSLAGVQYTGGLFF. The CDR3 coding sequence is TGCGCCAGCAGCTTGGCCGGAGTACAGTACACCGGGGGGCTGTTTTTT.

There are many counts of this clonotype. For the CDR3, the DNA is TGTGCCACCAGCAGAGATCCGGGGACCTACGAGCAGTACTTC. Encoded protein: CATSRDPGTYEQYF. The chain uses TRBV15 and TRBJ2-7; possibly TRBD2 for D (5 bases). From germline, CDR1 is LNHNV and CDR2 YYDKDF (reference sequence). Trimming stripped 0 bases from V and 2 bases from J, with 8 bases between. The CDR3 totals 14 residues.

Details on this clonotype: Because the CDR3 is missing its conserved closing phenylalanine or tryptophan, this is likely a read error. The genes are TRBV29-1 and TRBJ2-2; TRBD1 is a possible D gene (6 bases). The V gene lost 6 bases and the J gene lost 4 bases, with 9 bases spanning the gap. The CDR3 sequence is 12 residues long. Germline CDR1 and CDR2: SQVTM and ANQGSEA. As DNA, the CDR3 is TGCAGCGTGGAGACAGGCACCGGGGAGCTGTTTTAT. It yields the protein CSVETGTGELFY.

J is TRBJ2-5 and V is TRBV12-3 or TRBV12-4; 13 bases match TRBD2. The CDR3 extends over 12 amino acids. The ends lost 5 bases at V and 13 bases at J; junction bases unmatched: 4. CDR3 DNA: TGTGCCAGCAGTCCGGGACTAGCGGGACCGTACTTC. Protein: CASSPGLAGPYF.

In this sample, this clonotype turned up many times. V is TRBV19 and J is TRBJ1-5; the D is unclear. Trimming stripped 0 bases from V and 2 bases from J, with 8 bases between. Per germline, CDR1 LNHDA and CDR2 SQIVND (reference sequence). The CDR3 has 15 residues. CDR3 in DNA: TGTGCCAGTAGTATAGACGGAGACGGCAATCAGCCCCAGCATTTT. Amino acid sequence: CASSIDGDGNQPQHF.

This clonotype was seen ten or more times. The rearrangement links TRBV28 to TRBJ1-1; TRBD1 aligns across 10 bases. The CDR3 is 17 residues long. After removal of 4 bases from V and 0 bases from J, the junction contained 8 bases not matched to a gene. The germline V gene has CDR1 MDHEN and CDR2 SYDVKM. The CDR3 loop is CASSWDRGETMNTEAFF. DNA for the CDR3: TGTGCCAGCAGTTGGGACAGGGGTGAAACGATGAACACTGAAGCTTTCTTT.

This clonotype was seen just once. The CDR3 nucleotides are TGTGCCAGCAGTTGGTCTCTTAAGAATGTCTATGGCTACACCTTC. Residues: CASSWSLKNVYGYTF. The J gene is TRBJ1-2, the V gene TRBV6-5, with D uncertain. The CDR3 covers 15 residues. From germline, CDR1 is MNHEY and CDR2 SVGAGI. V lost 4 bases to trimming and J lost 4 bases, with 16 bases between them.

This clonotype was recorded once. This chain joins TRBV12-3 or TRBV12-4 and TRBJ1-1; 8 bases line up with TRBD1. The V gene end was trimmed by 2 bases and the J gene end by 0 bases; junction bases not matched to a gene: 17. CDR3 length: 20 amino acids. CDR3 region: CASSLLDRAEVGGMNTEAFF. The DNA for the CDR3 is TGTGCCAGCAGTTTACTGGACAGGGCAGAGGTGGGGGGCATGAACACTGAAGCTTTCTTT.

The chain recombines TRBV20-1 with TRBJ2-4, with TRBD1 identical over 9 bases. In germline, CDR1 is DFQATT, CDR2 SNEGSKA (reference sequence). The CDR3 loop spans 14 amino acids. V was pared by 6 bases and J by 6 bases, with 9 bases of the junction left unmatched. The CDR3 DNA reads TGCAGTGCGAACAGGGGACAGGGATTAAACATTCAGTACTTC. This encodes CSANRGQGLNIQYF.

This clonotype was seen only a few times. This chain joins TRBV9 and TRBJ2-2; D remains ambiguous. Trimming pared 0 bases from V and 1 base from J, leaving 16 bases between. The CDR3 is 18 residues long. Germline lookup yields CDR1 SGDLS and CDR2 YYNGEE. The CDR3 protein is CASSVAEAVRWNTGELFF. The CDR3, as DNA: TGTGCCAGCAGCGTAGCTGAGGCTGTGCGATGGAACACCGGGGAGCTGTTTTTT.

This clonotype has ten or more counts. The chain's CDR3 is CASSPPPGRAETQYF. CDR3 sequence (DNA): TGTGCCAGCAGTCCACCCCCCGGCAGGGCAGAGACCCAGTACTTC. J is TRBJ2-5 and V is TRBV28; D possibly corresponds to TRBD1 (5 bases). This CDR3 is built from 15 residues. V lost 5 bases and J 4 bases, leaving 17 bases between the germline ends. The germline CDR1 and CDR2 sequences are MDHEN and SYDVKM.

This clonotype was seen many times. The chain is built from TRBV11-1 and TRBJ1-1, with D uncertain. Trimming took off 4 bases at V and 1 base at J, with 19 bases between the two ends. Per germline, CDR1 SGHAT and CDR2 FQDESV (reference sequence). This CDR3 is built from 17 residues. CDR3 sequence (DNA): TGTGCCAGCAGCTACCTCTTTAGTTGGGGTAGGAACACTGAAGCTTTCTTT. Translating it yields CASSYLFSWGRNTEAFF.

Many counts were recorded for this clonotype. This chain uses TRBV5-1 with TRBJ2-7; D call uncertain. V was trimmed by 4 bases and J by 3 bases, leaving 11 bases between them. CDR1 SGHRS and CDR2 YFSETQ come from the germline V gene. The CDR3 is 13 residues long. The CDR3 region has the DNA TGCGCCAGCAGCCCAACAGATCTCTACGAGCAGTACTTC. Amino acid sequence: CASSPTDLYEQYF. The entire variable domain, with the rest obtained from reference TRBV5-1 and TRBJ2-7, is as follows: KAGVTQTPRYLIKTRGQQVTLSCSPISGHRSVSWYQQTPGQGLQFLFEYFSETQRNKGNFPGRFSGRQFSNSRSEMNVSTLELGDSALYLCASSPTDLYEQYFGPGTRLTVT.

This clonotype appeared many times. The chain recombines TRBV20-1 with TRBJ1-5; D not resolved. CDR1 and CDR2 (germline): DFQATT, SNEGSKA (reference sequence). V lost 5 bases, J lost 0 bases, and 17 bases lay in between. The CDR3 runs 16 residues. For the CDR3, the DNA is TGCAGTGCTGCTGGTCCCTTGCAGTATAGCAATCAGCCCCAGCATTTT. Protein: CSAAGPLQYSNQPQHF.

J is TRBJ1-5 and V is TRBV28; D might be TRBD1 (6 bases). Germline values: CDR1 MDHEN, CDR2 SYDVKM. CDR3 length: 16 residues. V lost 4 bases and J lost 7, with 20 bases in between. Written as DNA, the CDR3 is TGTGCCAGCAGTTACGCGGGGAGGGGGACTGGCCAGCCCCAGCATTTT. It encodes CASSYAGRGTGQPQHF. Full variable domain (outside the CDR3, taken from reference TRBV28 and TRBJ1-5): DVKVTQSSRYLVKRTGEKVFLECVQDMDHENMFWYRQDPGLGLRLIYFSYDVKMKEKGDIPEGYSVSREKKERFSLILESASTNQTSMYLCASSYAGRGTGQPQHFGDGTRLSIL.

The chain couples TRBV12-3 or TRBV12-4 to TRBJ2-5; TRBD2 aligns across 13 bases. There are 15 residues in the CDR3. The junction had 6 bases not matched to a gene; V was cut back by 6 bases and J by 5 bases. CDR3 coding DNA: TGTGCCAGCAGACTAGCGGGGGGGACTCGGGAGACCCAGTACTTC. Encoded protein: CASRLAGGTRETQYF.

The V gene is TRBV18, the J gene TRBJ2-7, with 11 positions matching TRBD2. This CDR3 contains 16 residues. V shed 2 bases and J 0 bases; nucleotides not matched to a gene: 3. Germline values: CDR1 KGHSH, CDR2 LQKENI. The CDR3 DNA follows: TGTGCCAGCTCACCATTTACTAGCGGGAGCTCCTACGAGCAGTACTTC. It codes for CASSPFTSGSSYEQYF.

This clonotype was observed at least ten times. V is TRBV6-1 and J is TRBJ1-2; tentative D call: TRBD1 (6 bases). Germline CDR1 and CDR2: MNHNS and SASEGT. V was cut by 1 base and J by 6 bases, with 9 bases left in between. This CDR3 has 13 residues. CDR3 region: CASSEGGADGYTF. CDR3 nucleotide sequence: TGTGCCAGCAGTGAAGGGGGGGCGGATGGCTACACCTTC.

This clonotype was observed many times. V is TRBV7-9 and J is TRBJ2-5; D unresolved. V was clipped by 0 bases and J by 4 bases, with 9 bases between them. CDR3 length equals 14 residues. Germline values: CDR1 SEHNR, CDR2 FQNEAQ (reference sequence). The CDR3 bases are TGTGCCAGCAGCTTAGCACAGCAGCGAGAGACCCAGTACTTC. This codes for CASSLAQQRETQYF.

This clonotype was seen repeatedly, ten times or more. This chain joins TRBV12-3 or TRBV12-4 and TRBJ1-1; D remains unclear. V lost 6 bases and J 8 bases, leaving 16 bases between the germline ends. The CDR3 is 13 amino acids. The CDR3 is CASRLGREAEAFF. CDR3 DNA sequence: TGTGCCAGCAGGCTAGGTCGGGAAGCCGAAGCTTTCTTT.

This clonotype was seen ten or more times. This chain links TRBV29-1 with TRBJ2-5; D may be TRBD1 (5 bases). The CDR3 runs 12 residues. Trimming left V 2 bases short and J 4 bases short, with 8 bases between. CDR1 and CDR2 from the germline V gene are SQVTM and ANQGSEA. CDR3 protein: CSVEWGAETQYF. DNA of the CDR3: TGCAGCGTTGAATGGGGCGCAGAGACCCAGTACTTC.

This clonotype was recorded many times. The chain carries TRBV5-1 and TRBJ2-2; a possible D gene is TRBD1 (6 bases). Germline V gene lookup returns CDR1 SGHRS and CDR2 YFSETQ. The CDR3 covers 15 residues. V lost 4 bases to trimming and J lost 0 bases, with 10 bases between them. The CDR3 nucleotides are TGCGCCAGCAGCGTCAGGGGACCGAACACCGGGGAGCTGTTTTTT. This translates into CASSVRGPNTGELFF. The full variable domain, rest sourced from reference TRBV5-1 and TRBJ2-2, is KAGVTQTPRYLIKTRGQQVTLSCSPISGHRSVSWYQQTPGQGLQFLFEYFSETQRNKGNFPGRFSGRQFSNSRSEMNVSTLELGDSALYLCASSVRGPNTGELFFGEGSRLTVL.

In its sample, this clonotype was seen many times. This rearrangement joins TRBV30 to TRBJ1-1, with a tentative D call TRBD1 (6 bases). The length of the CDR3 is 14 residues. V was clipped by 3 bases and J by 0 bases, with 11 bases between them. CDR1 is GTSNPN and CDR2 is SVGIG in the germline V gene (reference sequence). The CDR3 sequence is CAWRVGDMNTEAFF. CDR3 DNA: TGTGCCTGGAGGGTAGGGGACATGAACACTGAAGCTTTCTTT.

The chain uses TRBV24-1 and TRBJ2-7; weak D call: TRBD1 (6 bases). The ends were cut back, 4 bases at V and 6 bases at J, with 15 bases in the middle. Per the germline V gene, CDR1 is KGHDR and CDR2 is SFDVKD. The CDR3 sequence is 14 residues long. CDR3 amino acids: CATSETGTRGEQYF. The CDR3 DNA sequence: TGTGCCACCAGTGAAACAGGGACGAGGGGCGAGCAGTACTTC.

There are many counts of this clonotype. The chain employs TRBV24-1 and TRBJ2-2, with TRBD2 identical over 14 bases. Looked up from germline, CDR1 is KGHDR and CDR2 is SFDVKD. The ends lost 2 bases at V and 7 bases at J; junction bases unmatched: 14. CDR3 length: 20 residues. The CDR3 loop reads CATSDWNTGTSGSGIGELFF. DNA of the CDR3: TGTGCCACCAGTGATTGGAATACCGGGACTAGCGGGAGTGGTATCGGGGAGCTGTTTTTT.

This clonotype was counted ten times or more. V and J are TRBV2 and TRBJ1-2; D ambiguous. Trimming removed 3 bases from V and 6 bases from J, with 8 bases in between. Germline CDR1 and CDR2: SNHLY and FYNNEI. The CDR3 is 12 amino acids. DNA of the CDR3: TGTGCCAGCAGTGATCCGGACGATGGCTACACCTTC. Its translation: CASSDPDDGYTF. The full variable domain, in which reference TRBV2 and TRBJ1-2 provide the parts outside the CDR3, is EPEVTQTPSHQVTQMGQEVILRCVPISNHLYFYWYRQILGQKVEFLVSFYNNEISEKSEIFDDQFSVERPDGSNFTLKIRSTKLEDSAMYFCASSDPDDGYTFGSGTRLTVV.